This T cell receptor (beta chain) was sequenced for a study of beta chain features in type 1 diabetes. The sequenced template was cDNA made from the entire isolated RNA. Naive, central memory and regulatory T cell samples averaged approximately 3.6 million immunoSEQ reads each. Produced via immunoSEQ multiplex PCR; TCRdb's table is partial and in-frame only. Counted here are under 950,000 clones, roughly 15% occurring once; the ten biggest clones make up around 0.02%. To note about this clone: The antigen is not known.

By way of CD45RO/CCR7/CD25/CD127/CD95/CD27, the CD4+ regulatory, stem cell-like memory, central memory and naive cells were sorted. Sorting gave populations that all exceeded 95% purity. Broader study findings: The naive, central memory and Treg TCRB repertoires showed an apparent similarity that was greater among patients than among healthy donors.

V lost 2 bases to trimming and J lost 3 bases; unmatched junction nucleotides: 0. Germline V gives CDR1 MDHEN, CDR2 SYDVKM. The CDR3 sequence is 13 residues long. Sequenced input: naive CD4+ T cells from blood. This TCR came from a woman younger than 30 in good health. The rearrangement uses TRBV28 and TRBJ2-7, with TRBD1 identical over 8 bases. The CDR3 here is CASSLGTGYEQYF. The CDR3 DNA is TGTGCCAGCAGTTTAGGGACAGGCTACGAGCAGTACTTC.